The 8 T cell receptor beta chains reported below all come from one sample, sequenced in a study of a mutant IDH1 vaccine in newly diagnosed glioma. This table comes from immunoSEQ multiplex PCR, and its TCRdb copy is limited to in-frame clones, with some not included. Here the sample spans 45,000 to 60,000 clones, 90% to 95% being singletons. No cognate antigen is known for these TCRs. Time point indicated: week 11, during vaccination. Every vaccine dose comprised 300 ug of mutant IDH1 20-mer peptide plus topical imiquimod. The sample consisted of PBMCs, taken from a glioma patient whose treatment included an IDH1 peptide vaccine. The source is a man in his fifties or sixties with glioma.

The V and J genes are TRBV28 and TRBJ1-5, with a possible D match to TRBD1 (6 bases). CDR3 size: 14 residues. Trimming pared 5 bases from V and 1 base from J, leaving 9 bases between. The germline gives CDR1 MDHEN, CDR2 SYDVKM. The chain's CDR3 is CASSRGGSNQPQHF. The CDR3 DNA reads TGTGCCAGCAGTCGAGGGGGAAGCAATCAGCCCCAGCATTTT. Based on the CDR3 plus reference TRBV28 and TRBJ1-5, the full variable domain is DVKVTQSSRYLVKRTGEKVFLECVQDMDHENMFWYRQDPGLGLRLIYFSYDVKMKEKGDIPEGYSVSREKKERFSLILESASTNQTSMYLCASSRGGSNQPQHFGDGTRLSIL.

CDR3 amino acids: CSALPTSGAADTQYF. CDR3 in DNA: TGCAGCGCCCTCCCGACTAGCGGGGCCGCAGATACGCAGTATTTT. This sequence joins TRBV29-1 and TRBJ2-3, with 11 bases lining up with TRBD2. Germline V gives CDR1 SQVTM, CDR2 ANQGSEA. The V and J ends lost 7 bases and 4 bases, in that order; junction bases with no gene match: 10. The CDR3 has 15 residues.

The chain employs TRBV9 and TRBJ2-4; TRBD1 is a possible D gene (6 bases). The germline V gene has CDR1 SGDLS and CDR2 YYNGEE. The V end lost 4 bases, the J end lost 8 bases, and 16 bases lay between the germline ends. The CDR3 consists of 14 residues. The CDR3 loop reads CASSPRPNRDIQYF. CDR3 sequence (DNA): TGTGCCAGCAGCCCACGCCCGAACAGGGACATTCAGTACTTC.

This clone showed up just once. CDR3 in DNA: TGTGCCAGCAGTGAGCCAGGGGGTTATGGCTACAATGAGCAGTTCTTC. Residues: CASSEPGGYGYNEQFF. The chain couples TRBV2 to TRBJ2-1; 7 nucleotides line up with TRBD1. V shed 3 bases and J 3 bases; nucleotides not matched to a gene: 8. The CDR3 runs 16 residues. The V gene's germline CDR1 is SNHLY and CDR2 FYNNEI. The variable domain in full, with the rest retrieved from reference TRBV2 and TRBJ2-1, is EPEVTQTPSHQVTQMGQEVILRCVPISNHLYFYWYRQILGQKVEFLVSFYNNEISEKSEIFDDQFSVERPDGSNFTLKIRSTKLEDSAMYFCASSEPGGYGYNEQFFGPGTRLTVL.

Here the CDR3 DNA reads TGTGCCAGCAACTCCCTGGCCGGTGGGAGCAATCAGCCCCAGCATTTT. Translating gives CASNSLAGGSNQPQHF. The rearrangement joins TRBV7-8 to TRBJ1-5; D ambiguous. The germline V gene encodes CDR1 SGHVS and CDR2 FQNEAQ. The CDR3 is made up of 16 amino acids. The V gene lost 7 bases and the J gene lost 1 base, with 17 bases spanning the gap.

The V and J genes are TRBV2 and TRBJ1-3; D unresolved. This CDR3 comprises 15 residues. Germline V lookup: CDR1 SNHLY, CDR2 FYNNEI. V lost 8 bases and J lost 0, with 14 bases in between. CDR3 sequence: CASESNLGSGNTIYF. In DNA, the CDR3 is TGTGCCAGCGAAAGTAACCTGGGCTCTGGAAACACCATATATTTT.

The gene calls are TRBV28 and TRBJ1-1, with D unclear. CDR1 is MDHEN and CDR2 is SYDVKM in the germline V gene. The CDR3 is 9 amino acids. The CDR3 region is CKKNTEAFF. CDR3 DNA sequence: TGTAAAAAAAACACTGAAGCTTTCTTT.

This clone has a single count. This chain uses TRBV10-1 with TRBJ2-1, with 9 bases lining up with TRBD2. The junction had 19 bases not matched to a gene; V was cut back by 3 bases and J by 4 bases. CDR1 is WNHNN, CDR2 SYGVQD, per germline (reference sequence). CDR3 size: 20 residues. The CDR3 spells CASSELGRLAGSPLYNEQFF. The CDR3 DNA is TGCGCCAGCAGTGAATTGGGTCGGCTAGCGGGGTCCCCCCTTTACAATGAGCAGTTCTTC.